Reported below is one T cell receptor (beta chain). This clone is a singleton in its sample. The clone's antigen remains unknown. One base away there is no much larger clone; base qualities are not given. These data come from a study of graft-versus-host responses after intestinal transplantation listed by TCRdb under 2021. Notes on the research overall: The transplants that recipients received were multivisceral, liver-intestinal, or isolated intestinal. Anti-thymocyte globulin induction was given to all recipients, followed by maintenance tacrolimus and steroids for 2 to 4 years. After intestinal transplantation, graft-versus-host and host-versus-graft alloreactive T cell clones in the graft, circulation and bone marrow were tracked using bulk TCR-beta CDR3 sequencing. Alloreactive clones were identified by sequencing pre-transplant mixed lymphocyte reaction products and comparing them with unstimulated pre-transplant donor and recipient T cells. The cohort enrolled some 24 intestinal transplant recipients, one of whom was a retransplant, and a few patients without pretransplant specimens were excluded. A peak of at least 4% donor T cells among recipient peripheral blood mononuclear cells was the definition used for donor T cell macrochimerism. Instead of going to the commercial service, samples from a few later patients were sequenced in-house on an Illumina MiSeq and processed with MiXCR. Overall study results and their limits: GvH clones were found in recipient bone marrow, and some of the GvH clones appeared earlier in ileal mucosa or blood, which is consistent with an intestinal mucosal origin. Early after transplant, peak levels of circulating GvH clones were found to be associated with declines in HvG clones. The conclusions were limited by the relatively low number and heterogeneity of the intestinal transplant patients. In the allografts of patients with donor T cell macrochimerism, GvH to HvG T cell clonal ratios were high.

Per the publication, the time point label means: cells obtained before transplantation from donor or recipient. CD3+CD4+ and CD3+CD8+ populations were FACS-sorted from unstimulated pre-transplant donor and recipient cells taken from spleen or lymph nodes. Per the germline V gene, LGHNT is the CDR1 and FRNRAP is the CDR2. Unmatched junction bases come to 5, with V trimmed by 4 bases and J by 5 bases. Reading from cysteine to phenylalanine, the CDR3 counts 14 amino acids. Solely the CDR3 DNA is kept, with 42 bases framed from the first base. The library came from the immunoSEQ multiplex PCR assay. For most patients, genomic DNA was isolated with the Qiagen DNeasy Blood and Tissue Kit and shipped frozen to Adaptive Biotechnologies for TCR sequencing. Adaptive Biotechnologies carried out high-throughput TCR-beta CDR3 sequencing of genomic DNA for most patients. The original methods were these. TCR sequencing data were retrieved from Adaptive's ImmunoSEQ software for about 17 patients, whereas three other patients were processed with MiXCR and VDJtools. CD4 versus CD8 sorting errors were corrected by removing sequences found in both subsets at a frequency ratio below 5:1. CDR3 nucleotide sequences shared between donor and recipient were removed because their origin could not be assigned. To count as alloreactive, a clone needed at least 2-fold expansion over unstimulated cells and a minimum CFSE-low frequency of 0.002% (template counts) or 0.001% (read counts). Mappable clones were those detected in sequenced pre-transplant spleen, lymph node, or MLR CFSE-low populations of the donor or recipient. Cumulative frequency of alloreactive clones was calculated as a percentage of all sequences weighted by copy number. Entries here come from immuneACCESS through TCRdb and include only in-frame sequences with V and J called. Some clones fail to appear in such tables; in the studies checked, an unresolved V gene covers under half of the shortfall, and the cause of the remainder is unknown. The V and J calls and the clone size are those of that table, but D and trimming were determined from the DNA. This sample lists around 100,000 clones; roughly nine tenths were detected once. The leading ten clones occupy approximately 0.88% of the sample.

The material sequenced was unstimulated CD4+ T cells sorted from spleen or lymph node cells, taken before intestinal transplant. The chain links TRBV12-5 with TRBJ2-5; TRBD1 fits 9 bases in the junction. The origin of this receptor is a human donor who received an intestinal transplant. The CDR3: CASGSTGGWETQYF. The sequenced DNA: TGTGCTAGTGGTTCGACAGGGGGTTGGGAGACCCAGTACTTC.